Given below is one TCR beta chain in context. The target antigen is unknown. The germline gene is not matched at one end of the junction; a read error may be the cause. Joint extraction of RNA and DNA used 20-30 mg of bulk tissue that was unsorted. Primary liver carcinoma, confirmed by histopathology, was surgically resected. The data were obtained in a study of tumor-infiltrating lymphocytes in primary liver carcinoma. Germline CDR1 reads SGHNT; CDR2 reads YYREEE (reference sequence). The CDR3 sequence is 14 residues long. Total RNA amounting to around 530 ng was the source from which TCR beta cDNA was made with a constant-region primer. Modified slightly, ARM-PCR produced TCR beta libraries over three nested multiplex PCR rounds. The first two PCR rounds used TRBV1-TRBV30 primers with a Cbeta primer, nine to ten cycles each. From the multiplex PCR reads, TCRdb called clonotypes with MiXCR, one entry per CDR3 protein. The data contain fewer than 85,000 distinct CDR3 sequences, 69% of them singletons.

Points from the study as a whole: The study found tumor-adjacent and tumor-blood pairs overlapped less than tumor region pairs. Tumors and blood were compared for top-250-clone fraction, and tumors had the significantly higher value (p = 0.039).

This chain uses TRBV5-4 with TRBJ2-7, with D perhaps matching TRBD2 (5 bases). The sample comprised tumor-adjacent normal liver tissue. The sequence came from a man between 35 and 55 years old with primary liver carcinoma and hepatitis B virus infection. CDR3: CASTTNSEPCEHYF. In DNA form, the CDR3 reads TGTGCCAGCACCACGAATAGCGAGCCCTGCGAGCACTACTTC.